One sample yielded the 20 T cell receptor beta chains listed below, sequenced in a study of regulatory T cells in long-lasting Graves disease. Specified time point: newly diagnosed GD, antithyroid drugs for less than 3 months. PBMCs provided the RNA from which the TCR library was made. The TCR beta library used iRepertoire HTBI primers with Arm-PCR amplification of CDR3. TCRdb itself ran the multiplex PCR reads through MiXCR, one entry per CDR3 protein. The repertoire holds roughly 560,000 distinct CDR3 sequences, with 15% to 20% as singletons. This sample was shared with a second study, whose subject was T cells in Graves' hyperthyroidism and ophthalmopathy.

Sample: peripheral blood mononuclear cells (PBMCs), taken at new diagnosis, from a patient treated with antithyroid drugs. These receptors all come from a woman aged 40-65 years with Graves disease.

This clonotype was seen many times. The chain uses TRBV18 and TRBJ1-2, with D unresolved. V shed 1 base and J shed 3 bases, with 6 bases lying between them. The CDR3 has 13 amino acids. CDR1 is KGHSH and CDR2 is LQKENI in the germline V gene. CDR3 DNA: TGTGCCAGCTCACCACGGCTAGACTATGGCTACACCTTC. Amino acids: CASSPRLDYGYTF. Using reference TRBV18 and TRBJ1-2 for the parts outside the CDR3, the full variable domain is NAGVMQNPRHLVRRRGQEARLRCSPMKGHSHVYWYRQLPEEGLKFMVYLQKENIIDESGMPKERFSAEFPKEGPSILRIQQVVRGDSAAYFCASSPRLDYGYTFGSGTRLTVV.

To note about this clonotype: A much bigger clone sits one base away, suggesting this may be a read error. The chain employs TRBV28 and TRBJ2-3; D is perhaps TRBD1 (7 bases). The assigned J gene may be wrong: the sequence end matches TRBJ2-5 better. CDR1 is MDHEN, CDR2 SYDVKM, per germline. The CDR3 extends over 17 amino acids. CDR3: CVSRGDRNLDRPGTQYF. CDR3 DNA: TGTGTCAGCAGGGGGGACCGCAACCTTGACAGACCAGGGACCCAGTACTTC.

The chain couples TRBV2 to TRBJ2-7, with D tentatively TRBD2 (5 bases). Germline CDR1 SNHLY, CDR2 FYNNEI. There are 15 residues in the CDR3. V shed 4 bases and J shed 2 bases, with 15 bases lying between them. Written as DNA, the CDR3 is TGTGCCAGCAGTGCCGAGGGCGCAATAACCTACGAGCAGTACTTC. Translating gives CASSAEGAITYEQYF.

This clonotype has ten or more counts. The rearrangement links TRBV11-2 to TRBJ1-1; 7 bases map to TRBD1. The CDR3 extends over 14 amino acids. V was clipped by 2 bases and J by 3 bases; unmatched bases: 3. Per the germline V gene, CDR1 is SGHAT and CDR2 is FQNNGV. The CDR3 reads CASSLRGLDTEAFF. As DNA, the CDR3 is TGTGCCAGCAGCTTAAGGGGGCTGGACACTGAAGCTTTCTTT.

This clonotype was counted ten times or more. The J gene is TRBJ1-1, the V gene TRBV7-9; 11 bases agree with TRBD1. J was trimmed by 3 bases and V by 4 bases; bases with no gene match: 4. The CDR3 sequence is 15 residues long. The germline CDR1 and CDR2 sequences are SEHNR and FQNEAQ (reference sequence). CDR3 nucleotide sequence: TGTGCCAGCAGCTCACGGACAGGGGGCTACACTGAAGCTTTCTTT. Translating gives CASSSRTGGYTEAFF.

This clonotype was detected a few times. The CDR3 region is CAWGEAFF. CDR3 nucleotides: TGTGCCTGGGGTGAAGCTTTCTTT. The J gene is TRBJ1-1, the V gene TRBV30; D unresolved. This CDR3 is 8 amino acids long. CDR1 GTSNPN and CDR2 SVGIG come from the germline V gene (reference sequence). V dropped 5 bases and J dropped 7 bases, with 2 bases sitting between them.

This clonotype was counted at least ten times. The chain has TRBV2 and TRBJ2-7, with D perhaps assigned TRBD1 or TRBD2 (6 bases each). CDR1 and CDR2 (germline): SNHLY, FYNNEI. The CDR3 loop spans 14 amino acids. V was pared by 2 bases and J by 4 bases, with 12 bases between. The CDR3 is CASSEFGGRYEQYF. The CDR3 coding sequence is TGTGCCAGCAGTGAATTCGGGGGCCGATACGAGCAGTACTTC.

This clonotype appeared many times. The chain uses TRBV24-1 and TRBJ2-3; 8 bases map to TRBD2. The germline CDR1 and CDR2 sequences are KGHDR and SFDVKD. V was pared by 4 bases and J by 3 bases, with 2 bases of the junction left unmatched. The CDR3 runs to 14 residues. CDR3 residues: CATSEAGVTDTQYF. CDR3 bases: TGTGCCACCAGTGAAGCGGGGGTAACAGATACGCAGTATTTT.

In its sample, this clonotype was seen a few times. The CDR3 protein is CASSLSLLLQTEAFF. CDR3 nucleotides: TGTGCCAGCAGCTTGTCTCTGTTATTACAGACTGAAGCTTTCTTT. V and J are TRBV5-6 and TRBJ1-1; D uncertain. The CDR3 totals 15 residues. V dropped 1 base and J dropped 5 bases, with 15 bases sitting between them. Germline CDR1 is SGHDT and CDR2 is YYEEEE.

This clonotype has at least ten counts. The chain recombines TRBV18 with TRBJ2-5, with D possibly called TRBD1 or TRBD2 (5 bases each). Germline V gene sequence: CDR1 KGHSH, CDR2 LQKENI. The CDR3 extends over 15 amino acids. The V gene lost 0 bases and the J gene lost 1 base, with 9 bases spanning the gap. The CDR3 nucleotides read TGTGCCAGCTCACCACCGGGACGGACCCAAGAGACCCAGTACTTC. It encodes CASSPPGRTQETQYF. The full variable domain, in which reference TRBV18 and TRBJ2-5 provide the parts outside the CDR3, is NAGVMQNPRHLVRRRGQEARLRCSPMKGHSHVYWYRQLPEEGLKFMVYLQKENIIDESGMPKERFSAEFPKEGPSILRIQQVVRGDSAAYFCASSPPGRTQETQYFGPGTRLLVL.

This clonotype was recorded many times. The rearrangement joins TRBV7-9 to TRBJ2-1, with D tentatively TRBD1 (5 bases). V gave up 5 bases and J gave up 5 bases, with 16 bases separating them. The germline gives CDR1 SEHNR, CDR2 FQNEAQ (reference sequence). The CDR3 contains 15 residues. Here the CDR3 DNA reads TGTGCCAGCAGCCGGCAGGGCTTGATACACAATGAGCAGTTCTTC. Its translation: CASSRQGLIHNEQFF.

The sample holds many counts of this clonotype. The chain uses TRBV10-2 and TRBJ2-1; possible D gene TRBD2, 6 bases. This CDR3 is built from 12 residues. V gave up 3 bases and J gave up 9 bases, with 9 bases separating them. Germline lookup yields CDR1 WSHSY and CDR2 SAAADI. CDR3 bases: TGCGCCAGCAGTGAATGGGGAGGTGAGCAGTTCTTC. This encodes CASSEWGGEQFF.

In this sample, this clonotype turned up many times. V and J are TRBV20-1 and TRBJ2-1; D gene ambiguous. The CDR3 runs 12 residues. V dropped 5 bases and J dropped 6 bases, with 11 bases sitting between them. Looked up from germline, CDR1 is DFQATT and CDR2 is SNEGSKA (reference sequence). The CDR3 coding sequence is TGCAGTGCTGGATGGATGTCCAATGAGCAGTTCTTC. This encodes CSAGWMSNEQFF.

This clonotype was observed a handful of times. The rearrangement uses TRBV9 and TRBJ2-5; D may be TRBD2 (5 bases). The CDR3 spans 14 residues. Germline-derived CDR1 and CDR2 are SGDLS and YYNGEE. V lost 4 bases, J lost 4 bases, and 14 bases lay in between. CDR3 in amino acids: CASSTGSSGETQYF. As DNA, the CDR3 is TGTGCCAGCAGCACGGGGAGCTCAGGAGAGACCCAGTACTTC.

This clonotype was counted many times. CDR3 loop: CASSPPPSKRGTEAFF. The CDR3 coding sequence is TGTGCCAGCTCACCACCTCCGTCGAAACGAGGGACTGAAGCTTTCTTT. The chain is built from TRBV18 and TRBJ1-1; no firm D call. V lost 0 bases and J lost 5, with 16 bases in between. The germline CDR1 and CDR2 sequences are KGHSH and LQKENI. CDR3 length: 16 residues.

A word on this clonotype: One end of the junction fails to match germline, which may point to a read error. The rearrangement joins TRBV5-6 to TRBJ2-1, with TRBD2 matching over 14 bases. The CDR3 sequence is 12 residues long. Per the germline V gene, CDR1 is SGHDT and CDR2 is YYEEEE. The CDR3 nucleotides read TGTGCCAGCAGCCTAGGGACTAGCGGGGGCTTTTTC. Translation gives CASSLGTSGGFF. Full variable domain (remainder filled in from reference TRBV5-6 and TRBJ2-1): DAGVTQSPTHLIKTRGQQVTLRCSPKSGHDTVSWYQQALGQGPQFIFQYYEEEERQRGNFPDRFSGHQFPNYSSELNVNALLLGDSALYLCASSLGTSGGFFGPGTRLTVL.

This clonotype was detected ten times or more. Compared with germline, one end of the junction differs, possibly owing to a read error. The chain joins TRBV5-1 to TRBJ2-3; 13 nucleotides match TRBD2. The CDR3 sequence is 18 residues long. The germline CDR1 and CDR2 sequences are SGHRS and YFSETQ. CDR3 protein: CASSFLLAGGQSTDTQYF. The CDR3 DNA sequence: TGTGCCAGCAGCTTTCTACTAGCGGGGGGGCAGAGCACAGATACGCAGTATTTT.

This clonotype has a handful of counts. This sequence joins TRBV12-3 or TRBV12-4 and TRBJ1-5, with unresolved D. The CDR3 covers 15 residues. V was cut by 3 bases and J by 0 bases, with 9 bases left in between. This chain's CDR3 is CASSFQVSSNQPQHF. CDR3 nucleotides: TGTGCCAGCAGTTTCCAGGTTTCTAGCAATCAGCCCCAGCATTTT.

This clonotype turned up a few times. The rearrangement links TRBV11-2 to TRBJ1-5, with a tentative D call TRBD1 (5 bases). V was trimmed by 5 bases and J by 4 bases, leaving 12 bases between them. The germline V gene has CDR1 SGHAT and CDR2 FQNNGV. This CDR3 comprises 14 residues. Here the CDR3 reads CASSQNGGNQPQHF. The DNA for the CDR3 is TGTGCCAGCAGCCAGAACGGGGGGAATCAGCCCCAGCATTTT.

At least ten counts were recorded for this clonotype. The chain employs TRBV3-1 and TRBJ1-1, with D perhaps TRBD1 (5 bases). V gave up 6 bases and J gave up 0 bases, with 8 bases separating them. The CDR3 is 13 residues long. Looked up from germline, CDR1 is LGHDT and CDR2 is YNNKEL (reference sequence). CDR3 protein: CASSRGVNTEAFF. The CDR3 DNA follows: TGTGCCAGCAGTCGGGGGGTGAACACTGAAGCTTTCTTT.